This T cell receptor (beta chain) appears in the sequencing data of a study of T cells in Graves' hyperthyroidism and ophthalmopathy (dated by TCRdb to between 2017 and 2020). Regarding the complete study: Peripheral blood was sampled at the time of initial diagnosis, prior to any treatment. The paper reports TCR Vbeta CDR3 sequencing of some 140 peripheral blood samples: 43 ophthalmopathy, about 75 hyperthyroidism and around 17 progressor patients. TCR V-J signatures able to tell the groups apart were searched for in a discovery cohort of 100 or so patients, of whom over 40 had Graves' ophthalmopathy and 55 to 65 had stable Graves' hyperthyroidism. Prospective prediction of ophthalmopathy was tested in an independent validation cohort consisting of 18 hyperthyroidism patients and approximately 16 patients who later progressed to ophthalmopathy. In about six Graves' hyperthyroidism patients, the study also compared T-cell repertoires from thyroid tissue with T-cell repertoires from blood. Following sampling, methimazole starting at 30 mg daily was given to hyperthyroidism patients, and high-dose intravenous methylprednisolone was given to ophthalmopathy patients. The 100 discovery patients were divided at random into training and test sets in a 7:3 ratio. What the study reported, not specific to this receptor: In cross-validation, a model built on a 13 V-J signature told ophthalmopathy apart from stable hyperthyroidism with over 85% sensitivity and roughly 81% specificity, and in testing the same model reached 80%/75%. Sample size was not statistically predetermined, and blinding of investigators to group allocation was not performed. Blood samples also contained most of the expanded thyroid clonotypes (frequency above 0.001), which suggests that blood repertoires may reflect thyroid immune responses. In validation, the model predicted progression to ophthalmopathy a median of roughly 6.5 months before onset, with roughly 70% sensitivity and around 76% specificity.

Amplification of TCR beta CDR3 regions was carried out from RNA transcripts. For the first round of RT-PCR on the TCR CDR3, the HTBI primer set was used together with the Qiagen OneStep RT-PCR kit. Libraries were constructed in a second round of multiplex PCR, after which size selection and purification were performed. Paired-end sequencing of the libraries was performed with 100 bp reads on an Illumina HiSeq2000. As for the authors' bioinformatics: SOAPnuke was used to process the raw data, removing reads that contained adapters or uncalled bases, had a mean Phred below 15, or lacked an exact match to the constant primer or identifier. COPE v1.2.5 was used to merge high-quality paired reads, and clonotypes were defined as unique nucleotide sequences. Clonotypes were aligned to IMGT TRBV, TRBD and TRBJ reference segments using MiTCR v1.1. Analysis was restricted to V-J combinations with a frequency above 0.0001, which covered 99.2% of repertoires. The TCS score was defined as F50 (clonal expansion) divided by E x V (chaos), with BLOSUM62-based TCRdist calculated between CDR3 peptides within each V-J. Welch's t-statistics and random forest reduced just over 500 V-J features to 13, which were used in a naive Bayes classifier (R e1071). The public reads were reanalyzed by TCRdb: fastp trimming at Q25, MiXCR alignment, in-frame beta chains only. Rows are unified per CDR3 protein, each entry keeping the most common DNA and genes. TCRdb's processing, not the authors', yielded these V and J calls. Present in this sample are 250,000 to 300,000 distinct CDR3 sequences, about an eighth of which were seen just once. The top ten clonotypes cover around 7.9% of the sample.

From the germline V gene, CDR1 is MNHNS and CDR2 is SASEGT. From cysteine to phenylalanine, the CDR3 is 14 amino acids long. Solely the CDR3 DNA is kept, with 42 bases framed from the first base. A distance of 13 bases separates the germline ends of V and J, which lose 5 bases and 3 bases respectively. This clonotype was recorded many times. Its antigen is still unknown. Base qualities are not recorded, but no much larger clone differs from it by a single base. Hyperthyroidism patients were newly diagnosed, had a disease duration of under 2 months, and were aged 18 to 65 years. Patients with uncontrolled infections, other autoimmune diseases, pregnancy or lactation were excluded. Clinical symptoms, serum thyroxine and TRAb, thyroid ultrasound, and orbital computed tomography formed the basis for the diagnoses. Blood from progressor patients was collected at the time of first diagnosis with hyperthyroidism, before any ophthalmopathy symptoms had appeared. PBMCs were separated from roughly 9.6 ml of fresh peripheral blood using Ficoll-Paque density gradient centrifugation. Progressor patients were defined as those initially diagnosed with Graves' hyperthyroidism in whom ophthalmopathy developed during follow-up. Total RNA was extracted using Trizol reagent, and RNA quality was assessed on an Agilent 2100 Bioanalyzer.

The sequenced sample was blood. The clonotype comes from a woman between 25 and 40 years old with Graves' hyperthyroidism that later progressed to Graves' ophthalmopathy. The sequence is built from TRBV6-1 and TRBJ1-1; TRBD1 is perhaps the D gene, given 5 matching bases. The CDR3 protein: CASSFSGSDTEAFF. The sequence in DNA is TGTGCCAGCAGTTTTTCAGGGTCGGACACTGAAGCTTTCTTT.